The 25 T cell receptor beta chains below all came from one sample that was sequenced in a study of shared clonotypes between healthy human individuals. Method: immunoSEQ multiplex PCR; TCRdb's copy keeps in-frame clones and lacks some. Of 2,500,000 or so clones in the sample, over 85% were seen once. Sequencing used naive CD4+ T cells from PBMCs. The subset denotes: CD45RA+ positively selected. These receptor sequences come from a man between 18 and 35 years old in good health. Some clones in this sample may be carry-over from other donors' samples.

J is TRBJ2-3 and V is TRBV27, with D tentatively TRBD1 or TRBD2 (5 bases each). Trimming left V 4 bases short and J 2 bases short, with 10 bases between. CDR3 length equals 14 residues. From germline, CDR1 is MNHEY and CDR2 SMNVEV (reference sequence). The CDR3 sequence is CASSWGFPTDTQYF. CDR3 nucleotides: TGTGCCAGCAGTTGGGGGTTCCCCACAGATACGCAGTATTTT.

The chain is built from TRBV30 and TRBJ1-1; 7 bases agree with TRBD1. This CDR3 is built from 11 residues. J gave up 7 bases and V 7 bases, and 6 bases lay outside the gene matches. Germline CDR1 reads GTSNPN; CDR2 reads SVGIG (reference sequence). As DNA, the CDR3 is TGTGCCTCGAGGGGGACAGATGAAGCTTTCTTT. This codes for CASRGTDEAFF.

The V call is TRBV6-5, the J call TRBJ2-7; possible D gene TRBD2, 5 bases. Germline CDR1 and CDR2: MNHEY and SVGAGI. The CDR3 totals 15 residues. The germline V and J ends were trimmed by 4 bases and 6 bases, with 19 bases remaining between them. Here the CDR3 reads CASSSRARGRLEQYF. CDR3 DNA: TGTGCCAGCAGTTCCCGGGCTAGAGGGCGCCTCGAGCAGTACTTC.

The gene calls are TRBV29-1 and TRBJ2-7, with D possibly matching TRBD2 (6 bases). Trimming took 2 bases from V and 7 from J, leaving 24 bases between them. Germline-derived CDR1 and CDR2 are SQVTM and ANQGSEA. This CDR3 spans 16 amino acids. CDR3 sequence: CSVEMMAGNPGAEQYF. In DNA, the CDR3 is TGCAGCGTTGAAATGATGGCGGGAAACCCCGGGGCGGAGCAGTACTTC.

The chain combines TRBV2 with TRBJ2-1, with 8 positions matching TRBD1. With V trimmed by 10 bases and J by 5 bases, 4 bases remained unmatched. The V gene's germline CDR1 is SNHLY and CDR2 FYNNEI. CDR3 length: 12 amino acids. In DNA, the CDR3 is TGTGCCACCGGACAGGGCCACAATGAGCAGTTCTTC. Amino acid sequence: CATGQGHNEQFF. Looking up the rest from reference TRBV2 and TRBJ2-1 gives the full variable domain: EPEVTQTPSHQVTQMGQEVILRCVPISNHLYFYWYRQILGQKVEFLVSFYNNEISEKSEIFDDQFSVERPDGSNFTLKIRSTKLEDSAMYFCATGQGHNEQFFGPGTRLTVL.

The chain has TRBV21-1 and TRBJ2-7; the DNA was not used to check the table's D call, TRBD1. TRBV21-1 is classified as a pseudogene. This CDR3 has 15 residues. CDR3 coding DNA: TGTGCCAGCAGCAAATATCGGAACAGGCCCTACGAGCAGTACTTC. As protein: CASSKYRNRPYEQYF.

The rearrangement joins TRBV7-2 to TRBJ2-7; TRBD1 matches at 7 bases. The germline V gene has CDR1 SGHTA and CDR2 FQGNSA. CDR3 length: 15 residues. V was clipped by 2 bases and J by 2 bases; unmatched bases: 6. The DNA for the CDR3 is TGTGCCAGCAGCTTAATGAGGGGGCCCACCTACGAGCAGTACTTC. It specifies CASSLMRGPTYEQYF.

The rearrangement links TRBV28 to TRBJ1-1; D is unresolved. CDR3 size: 17 residues. With 6 bases removed from V and 1 base from J, the gap between germline ends came to 21 bases. Germline CDR1 MDHEN, CDR2 SYDVKM. Here the CDR3 DNA reads TGTGCCAGCAGCCCCACCTCTTTCTGGATGACGAACACTGAAGCTTTCTTT. Protein product: CASSPTSFWMTNTEAFF.

The chain links TRBV6-1 to TRBJ2-6; no clear D. CDR3 length equals 15 residues. Germline CDR1 is MNHNS and CDR2 is SASEGT. V was clipped by 8 bases and J by 0 bases, with 11 bases between them. In nucleotides, the CDR3 is TGTGCCAGCGGGAAAGGGTCCTCTGGGGCCAACGTCCTGACTTTC. It specifies CASGKGSSGANVLTF.

Only one count was recorded for this clone. This chain connects TRBV7-9 to TRBJ2-2, with no clear D. The CDR3 spans 12 residues. The germline V gene encodes CDR1 SEHNR and CDR2 FQNEAQ (reference sequence). V was clipped by 4 bases and J by 6 bases, with 6 bases between them. CDR3 loop: CASSSGSGELFF. The CDR3 DNA sequence: TGTGCCAGCAGCTCCGGCTCCGGGGAGCTGTTTTTT.

The rearrangement joins TRBV7-9 to TRBJ1-3, with 10 bases that match TRBD1. V lost 7 bases, J lost 2 bases, and 8 bases stayed unmatched. The CDR3 is 16 residues long. In germline, CDR1 is SEHNR, CDR2 FQNEAQ (reference sequence). Here the CDR3 DNA reads TGTGCCAGCAATAACCGGGACAGGGGACCTGGAAACACCATATATTTT. Protein sequence: CASNNRDRGPGNTIYF.

The rearrangement uses TRBV6-6 and TRBJ2-2, with a possible D match to TRBD1 (5 bases). Germline lookup yields CDR1 MNHNY and CDR2 SVGAGI (reference sequence). The germline V and J ends were trimmed by 7 bases and 1 base, with 13 bases remaining between them. This CDR3 spans 15 amino acids. CDR3 loop: CASKRQYLNTGELFF. The CDR3 DNA follows: TGTGCCAGCAAGCGACAGTACCTGAACACCGGGGAGCTGTTTTTT.

The chain recombines TRBV2 with TRBJ2-3; D remains unclear. The V end lost 4 bases, the J end lost 2 bases, and 10 bases lay between the germline ends. CDR1 is SNHLY and CDR2 is FYNNEI in the germline V gene. The CDR3 is 14 residues long. DNA of the CDR3: TGTGCCAGCAGTGTGGTGGTACCCACAGATACGCAGTATTTT. Translated, it gives CASSVVVPTDTQYF.

The chain joins TRBV28 to TRBJ1-5, with D hard to call. Germline loops: CDR1 MDHEN, CDR2 SYDVKM. Between the trimmed V and J ends, which lost 7 bases and 1 base, there was a span of 14 bases. This CDR3 contains 15 residues. CDR3 in amino acids: CASTNTVGSNQPQHF. CDR3 DNA sequence: TGTGCCAGCACCAACACGGTGGGGAGCAATCAGCCCCAGCATTTT.

The V call is TRBV28, the J call TRBJ1-4, with D possibly matching TRBD1 (5 bases). The CDR3 contains 14 residues. V was clipped by 6 bases and J by 8 bases, with 16 bases between them. Per the germline V gene, CDR1 is MDHEN and CDR2 is SYDVKM. The CDR3 is CASRPGVAVEKLFF. Written as DNA, the CDR3 is TGTGCCAGCAGACCGGGGGTGGCGGTGGAAAAACTGTTTTTT.

Details on this clone: One junction end disagrees with the germline gene, perhaps due to a read error. The chain combines TRBV5-4 with TRBJ2-3; the match to TRBD2 covers 7 bases. This CDR3 contains 14 residues. CDR1 and CDR2 from the germline V gene are SGHNT and YYREEE (reference sequence). CDR3 sequence: CASSLVTSADTQYF. For the CDR3, the DNA is TGTGCCAGCAGTTTGGTCACTAGCGCAGATACGCAGTATTTT. The full variable domain, in which reference TRBV5-4 and TRBJ2-3 provide the parts outside the CDR3, is ETGVTQSPTHLIKTRGQQVTLRCSSQSGHNTVSWYQQALGQGPQFIFQYYREEENGRGNFPPRFSGLQFPNYSSELNVNALELDDSALYLCASSLVTSADTQYFGPGTRLTVL.

This rearrangement joins TRBV28 to TRBJ2-7; TRBD1 matches 10 bases. Germline V gene data show CDR1 as MDHEN and CDR2 as SYDVKM. V gave up 10 bases and J gave up 1 base; unmatched junction bases: 10. The CDR3 covers 15 residues. The CDR3 nucleotides read TGTGCCATCCTCCCCCGGGACAGGGGTTCCTACGAGCAGTACTTC. Translated, it gives CAILPRDRGSYEQYF.

The chain has TRBV10-2 and TRBJ1-5, with no clear D. The germline V gene encodes CDR1 WSHSY and CDR2 SAAADI. Trimming cost V 2 bases and J 0 bases, with 5 bases left between them. The CDR3 totals 14 residues. CDR3 DNA sequence: TGCGCCAGCAGTGAGAAGTATAGCAATCAGCCCCAGCATTTT. Its translation: CASSEKYSNQPQHF.

The genes are TRBV5-4 and TRBJ2-3; the D gene is possibly TRBD2 (6 bases). CDR1 is SGHNT, CDR2 YYREEE, per germline (reference sequence). Trimming cost V 4 bases and J 2 bases, with 17 bases left between them. This CDR3 region has 16 residues. The CDR3 loop is CASSPGGPGNTDTQYF. Written as DNA, the CDR3 is TGTGCCAGCAGCCCAGGAGGGCCGGGAAACACAGATACGCAGTATTTT.

The CDR3: CASSFSRYLAAQETQYF. CDR3 nucleotides: TGTGCCAGCAGCTTTAGCAGGTACCTAGCGGCACAAGAGACCCAGTACTTC. The V gene is TRBV11-2, the J gene TRBJ2-5; 7 nucleotides align to TRBD2. This CDR3 is 17 amino acids long. Trimming cost V 3 bases and J 2 bases; bases outside gene matches: 12. Germline-derived CDR1 and CDR2 are SGHAT and FQNNGV.

The table lists this clone with a count of one. V is TRBV11-3 and J is TRBJ1-4; D unclear. Per the germline V gene, CDR1 is SGHNT and CDR2 is YENEEA. Trimming stripped 3 bases from V and 6 bases from J, with 14 bases between. This CDR3 has 15 amino acids. CDR3: CASSFHRGRDEKLFF. DNA of the CDR3: TGTGCCAGCAGCTTTCACCGGGGAAGGGATGAAAAACTGTTTTTT.

The chain joins TRBV7-2 to TRBJ1-2, with 10 bases identical to TRBD1. This CDR3 is 15 amino acids long. Germline CDR1 is SGHTA and CDR2 is FQGNSA. V was clipped by 5 bases and J by 3 bases; unmatched bases: 6. The CDR3 region is CASSTRTGGHYGYTF. The CDR3 DNA follows: TGTGCCAGCAGCACCCGGACAGGGGGTCACTATGGCTACACCTTC.

J is TRBJ1-1 and V is TRBV28, with 9 bases aligning to TRBD1. This CDR3 is built from 15 residues. Germline CDR1 and CDR2: MDHEN and SYDVKM. Trimming removed 5 bases from V and 4 bases from J; junction bases left unmatched: 8. The CDR3 region is CASSPSGQGSTEAFF. CDR3 nucleotides: TGTGCCAGCAGTCCCTCCGGACAGGGGAGCACTGAAGCTTTCTTT. Full variable domain (remainder filled in from reference TRBV28 and TRBJ1-1): DVKVTQSSRYLVKRTGEKVFLECVQDMDHENMFWYRQDPGLGLRLIYFSYDVKMKEKGDIPEGYSVSREKKERFSLILESASTNQTSMYLCASSPSGQGSTEAFFGQGTRLTVV.

This chain connects TRBV10-1 to TRBJ2-1, with D uncertain. V was trimmed by 0 bases and J by 4 bases, leaving 7 bases between them. The CDR3 consists of 14 residues. Germline V gives CDR1 WNHNN, CDR2 SYGVQD (reference sequence). The CDR3 DNA follows: TGCGCCAGCAGTGAGTCTGGGCTATACAATGAGCAGTTCTTC. Translation: CASSESGLYNEQFF.

The chain combines TRBV25-1 with TRBJ2-7; D is uncertain. Germline CDR1 MGHDK, CDR2 SYGVNS. The CDR3 runs 13 residues. Trimming pared 7 bases from V and 1 base from J, leaving 11 bases between. Here the CDR3 DNA reads TGTGCCAGCACCGGGTCTCCTTCCTACGAGCAGTACTTC. Its translation: CASTGSPSYEQYF.